These T cell receptor beta chains were read from a single sample in a study of blood T cell repertoires in COVID-19. Here immunoSEQ multiplex PCR was the method, and the copy in TCRdb shows in-frame clones only, minus some. The table includes some 290,000 clones, 88% detected once. Sequenced material: peripheral blood. All receptors come from a woman aged 30 to 39 with COVID-19, enrolled during active disease. Both conserved end residues are part of each CDR3. D genes are given only for firm matches. A clone size is listed for some rows: how often the clone was seen (once, few, many), or a class if it is expanded.

abundance,d_gene,v_gene,j_gene,CDR3nt,CDR3aa
-,-,TRBV6-5,TRBJ1-1,TGTGCCAGCAGACTTACAGGGAACACTGAAGCTTTCTTT,CASRLTGNTEAFF
-,-,TRBV21-1,TRBJ2-3,TGTGCCAGCAGCACCCTGACAGGGACGGGGACAGATACGCAGTATTTT,CASSTLTGTGTDTQYF
-,TRBD2,TRBV19,TRBJ2-3,TGTGCCAGTAAGTTTCGACTAGCCGGGGCAGATACGCAGTATTTT,CASKFRLAGADTQYF
once,-,TRBV11-2,TRBJ2-2,TGTGCCAGCAGCTTAGCGGGAGTTAACACCGGGGAGCTGTTTTTT,CASSLAGVNTGELFF
-,-,TRBV7-9,TRBJ2-1,TGTGCCAGCAGCTTAGCCGTTGAGCAGTTCTTC,CASSLAVEQFF
-,TRBD1,TRBV30,TRBJ2-3,TGTGCCTGGAGCCCTGGGGCAGGGGGCATAGATACGCAGTATTTT,CAWSPGAGGIDTQYF
-,TRBD2,TRBV6-5,TRBJ2-1,TGTGCCAGCAGTTTATTAGCGGGATACAATGAGCAGTTCTTC,CASSLLAGYNEQFF
-,-,TRBV12-2,TRBJ1-2,TGTGCAAGTCGCTTCTCACAGGGGGCGTGTGGCTACACCTTC,CASRFSQGACGYTF
-,TRBD2,TRBV9,TRBJ2-5,TGTGCCAGCAGCGTCGGACTAGCGGGAGTCGGAGAGACCCAGTACTTC,CASSVGLAGVGETQYF
-,-,TRBV7-3,TRBJ2-2,TGTGCCAGCAGCAGAACAACATCCAATACCGGGGAGCTGTTTTTT,CASSRTTSNTGELFF
-,-,TRBV18,TRBJ2-2,TGTGCCAGCTCACCATCGGGGAGTGGTATGAACACCGGGGAGCTGTTTTTT,CASSPSGSGMNTGELFF
-,TRBD2,TRBV9,TRBJ2-3,TGTGCCAGCAGCGGACTAGCGGGCCCAGATACGCAGTATTTT,CASSGLAGPDTQYF
-,-,TRBV5-1,TRBJ1-4,TGCGCCAGCAGCTTGACAGCTGTTAATGAAAAACTGTTTTTT,CASSLTAVNEKLFF
many,TRBD1,TRBV6-1,TRBJ2-7,TGTGCCAGCAGTGAAAGGACAGGGGGCTCCTACGAGCAGTACTTC,CASSERTGGSYEQYF
few,TRBD2,TRBV4-1,TRBJ2-5,TGCGCCAGCAGCCAACCGACTAGCGGGATGGAGACCCAGTACTTC,CASSQPTSGMETQYF
-,-,TRBV7-3,TRBJ2-1,TGTGCCAGCAGCCCCGACAGCTACAATGAGCAGTTCTTC,CASSPDSYNEQFF
-,-,TRBV29-1,TRBJ1-2,TGCAGCGTAGGTCCCGGGTTAGCTAACTATGGCTACACCTTC,CSVGPGLANYGYTF
few,TRBD1,TRBV27,TRBJ2-5,TGTGCCAGCAGTCGACAGGGGGCAGGGGGAGAGACCCAGTACTTC,CASSRQGAGGETQYF
-,-,TRBV19,TRBJ1-5,TGTGCCAGTAGTATTGCGGAAGCTCATCGGCCCCAGCATTTT,CASSIAEAHRPQHF
-,-,TRBV20-1,TRBJ2-5,TGCAGTGCTAGTGGAGGGGGACAACACCAAGAGACCCAGTACTTC,CSASGGGQHQETQYF
-,TRBD2,TRBV10-3,TRBJ2-7,TGTGCCATCAGTGAGTCGCCCCTGCTAGCGGGCTCCCACGAGCAGTACTTC,CAISESPLLAGSHEQYF
once,-,TRBV7-9,TRBJ2-1,TGTGCCAGCAGCTTATTAGGAGGCGGCCCTGAGCAGTTCTTC,CASSLLGGGPEQFF
-,TRBD1,TRBV6-2/TRBV6-3,TRBJ1-2,TGTGCCAGCAGCCAGGGGGACTATGGCTACACCTTC,CASSQGDYGYTF
-,TRBD2,TRBV2,TRBJ2-1,TGTGCCAGCAGGCACGCCGGGACTAGGCAGTACAATGAGCAGTTCTTC,CASRHAGTRQYNEQFF
-,-,TRBV7-9,TRBJ1-1,TGTGCCAGCAGCTTAGATCGGGGTACTGAAGCTTTCTTT,CASSLDRGTEAFF
-,TRBD1,TRBV2,TRBJ1-1,TGTGCCAGCAGACGGACAGGCACCGCTGAAGCTTTCTTT,CASRRTGTAEAFF
-,TRBD1,TRBV7-9,TRBJ1-2,TGTGCCAGCAGCTTCCGTAAGGACAGGGGGCGCGAGGGCTACACCTTC,CASSFRKDRGREGYTF
-,-,TRBV28,TRBJ1-5,TGTGCCAGCAATTGGGGCACGAATCAGCCCCAGCATTTT,CASNWGTNQPQHF
-,-,TRBV11-2,TRBJ2-3,TGTGCCAGCAGCGGTGGGGCGGGGAACACAGATACGCAGTATTTT,CASSGGAGNTDTQYF
-,-,TRBV7-9,TRBJ2-7,TGTGCCAGCAGCTCCCCCCTCAGCCCTGGGAGGGAGCAGTACTTC,CASSSPLSPGREQYF
-,-,TRBV24-1,TRBJ2-5,TGTGCCACCAGGGGAGGGGCAGGGGAAGAGACCCAGTACTTC,CATRGGAGEETQYF
-,TRBD2,TRBV15,TRBJ2-1,TGTGCCACCAGCAGAGGCTGGGGGAGGGTTGAAAATGAGCAGTTCTTC,CATSRGWGRVENEQFF
-,-,TRBV6-5,TRBJ1-5,TGTGCCAGCGCAGGCCTTTATAGCAATCAGCCCCAGCATTTT,CASAGLYSNQPQHF
-,-,TRBV7-8,TRBJ2-7,TGTGCCAGCAGCATAGCAGATCCGAGGTCTGACGAGCAGTACTTC,CASSIADPRSDEQYF
-,-,TRBV24-1,TRBJ2-5,TGTGCCACCGCAGCGGCAGGGGATAGAAAGACCCAGTACTTC,CATAAAGDRKTQYF
-,-,TRBV5-4,TRBJ1-2,TGTGCCAGCAGCTCAAGACAGATCTCTAACTATGGCTACACCTTC,CASSSRQISNYGYTF
-,TRBD2,TRBV28,TRBJ2-3,TGTGCCAGCCAAACCAGCGGGAGCGGCACAGATACGCAGTATTTT,CASQTSGSGTDTQYF
few,-,TRBV19,TRBJ1-3,TGTGCCAGTAAGGCGGGATCCTCTGGAAACACCATATATTTT,CASKAGSSGNTIYF
-,-,TRBV6-5,TRBJ2-7,TGTGCCAGCTCGATTACAGGGATCCTAGGCGAGCAGTACTTC,CASSITGILGEQYF
-,-,TRBV3-1/TRBV3-2,TRBJ1-1,TGTGCCAGCAGCCAGGTCGGGTCTAGAGCTTTCTTT,CASSQVGSRAFF
-,TRBD2,TRBV5-8,TRBJ2-1,TGTGCCAGCAGCTTGGTCTCTAGCGGGAGGGCGAATGAGTTCTTC,CASSLVSSGRANEFF